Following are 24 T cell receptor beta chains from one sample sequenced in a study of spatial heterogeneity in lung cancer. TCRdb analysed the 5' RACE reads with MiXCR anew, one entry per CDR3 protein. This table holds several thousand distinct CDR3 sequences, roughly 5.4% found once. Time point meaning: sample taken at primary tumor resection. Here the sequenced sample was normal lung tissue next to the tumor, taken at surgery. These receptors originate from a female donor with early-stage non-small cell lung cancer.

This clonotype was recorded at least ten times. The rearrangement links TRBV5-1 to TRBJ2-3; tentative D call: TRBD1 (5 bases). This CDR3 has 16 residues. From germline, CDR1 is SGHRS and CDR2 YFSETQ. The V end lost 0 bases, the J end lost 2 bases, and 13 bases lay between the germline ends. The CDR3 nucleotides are TGCGCCAGCAGCTTGGCGGACAACCGAGACACAGATACGCAGTATTTT. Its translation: CASSLADNRDTDTQYF.

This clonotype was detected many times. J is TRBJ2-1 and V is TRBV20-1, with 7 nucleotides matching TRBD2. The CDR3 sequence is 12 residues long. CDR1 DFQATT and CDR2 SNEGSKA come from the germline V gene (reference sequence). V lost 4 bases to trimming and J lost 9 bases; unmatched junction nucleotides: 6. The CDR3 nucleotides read TGCAGTGCTAACGCGGGAGTCGGTGAGCAGTTCTTC. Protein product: CSANAGVGEQFF.

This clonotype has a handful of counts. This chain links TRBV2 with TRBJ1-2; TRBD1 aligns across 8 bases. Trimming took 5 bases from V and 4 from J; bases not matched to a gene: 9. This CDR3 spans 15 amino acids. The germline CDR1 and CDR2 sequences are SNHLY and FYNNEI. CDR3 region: CASSTLTGATYGYTF. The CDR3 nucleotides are TGTGCCAGCAGTACCTTGACAGGGGCGACCTATGGCTACACCTTC.

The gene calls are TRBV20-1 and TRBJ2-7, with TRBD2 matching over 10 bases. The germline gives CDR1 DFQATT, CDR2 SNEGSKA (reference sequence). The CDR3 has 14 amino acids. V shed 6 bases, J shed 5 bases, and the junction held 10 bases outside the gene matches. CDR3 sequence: CSAVPSGSVNEQYF. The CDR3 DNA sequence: TGCAGTGCCGTTCCTAGCGGGAGCGTCAACGAGCAGTACTTC.

This chain's CDR3 is CASSPRRASGRDEQFF. The CDR3 DNA follows: TGTGCCAGCAGCCCTCGGAGGGCTAGCGGGAGGGATGAGCAGTTCTTC. The V call is TRBV7-2, the J call TRBJ2-1; 12 positions agree with TRBD2. CDR3 length: 16 amino acids. Germline V lookup: CDR1 SGHTA, CDR2 FQGNSA. The trim removed 5 bases at V and 8 bases at J, leaving 10 bases unmatched.

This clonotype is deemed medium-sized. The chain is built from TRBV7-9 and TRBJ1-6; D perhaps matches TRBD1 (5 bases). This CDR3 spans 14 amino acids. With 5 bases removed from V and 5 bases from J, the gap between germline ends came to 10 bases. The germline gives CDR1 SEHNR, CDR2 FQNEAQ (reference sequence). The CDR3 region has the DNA TGTGCCAGCAGCCCCGGACACAATAATTCACCCCTCCACTTT. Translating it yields CASSPGHNNSPLHF.

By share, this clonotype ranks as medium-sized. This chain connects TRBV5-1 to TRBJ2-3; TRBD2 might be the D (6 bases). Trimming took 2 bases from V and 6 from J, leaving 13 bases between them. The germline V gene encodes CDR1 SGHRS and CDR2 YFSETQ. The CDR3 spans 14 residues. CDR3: CASSLDVSGDTQYF. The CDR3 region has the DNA TGCGCCAGCAGCTTAGATGTGAGCGGGGATACGCAGTATTTT.

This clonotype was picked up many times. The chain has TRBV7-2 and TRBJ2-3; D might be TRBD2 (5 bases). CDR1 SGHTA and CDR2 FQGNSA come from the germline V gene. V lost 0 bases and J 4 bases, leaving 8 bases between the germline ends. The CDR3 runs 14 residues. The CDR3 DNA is TGTGCCAGCAGCTTAGCACGGGGTTCAGATACGCAGTATTTT. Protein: CASSLARGSDTQYF.

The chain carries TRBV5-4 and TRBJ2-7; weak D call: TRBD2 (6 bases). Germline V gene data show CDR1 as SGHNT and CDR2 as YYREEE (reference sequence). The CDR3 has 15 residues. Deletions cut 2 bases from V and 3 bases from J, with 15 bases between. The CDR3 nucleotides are TGTGCCAGCAGCTTTCCCGGTAGCGGAATCTACGAGCAGTACTTC. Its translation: CASSFPGSGIYEQYF.

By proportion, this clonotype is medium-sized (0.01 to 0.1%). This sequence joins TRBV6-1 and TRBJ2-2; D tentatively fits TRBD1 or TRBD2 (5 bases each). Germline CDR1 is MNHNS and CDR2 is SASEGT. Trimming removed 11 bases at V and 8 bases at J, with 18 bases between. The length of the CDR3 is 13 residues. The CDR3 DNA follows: TGTGCCTCGTCGGCAGGGAGAAATGGGGAGCTGTTTTTT. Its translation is CASSAGRNGELFF.

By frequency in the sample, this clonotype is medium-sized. The CDR3 region has the DNA TGCAGTGCTACGTCCCCGGGAGAGACCCAGTACTTC. This codes for CSATSPGETQYF. The V gene is TRBV20-1, the J gene TRBJ2-5; the D is unclear. Trimming left V 4 bases short and J 4 bases short, with 10 bases between. CDR3 size: 12 residues. CDR1 and CDR2 (germline): DFQATT, SNEGSKA (reference sequence).

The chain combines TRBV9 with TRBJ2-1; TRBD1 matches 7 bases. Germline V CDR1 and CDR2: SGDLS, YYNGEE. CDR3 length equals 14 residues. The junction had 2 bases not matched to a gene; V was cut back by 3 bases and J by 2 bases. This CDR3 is CASSAGTAYNEQFF. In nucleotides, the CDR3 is TGTGCCAGCAGCGCTGGGACAGCCTACAATGAGCAGTTCTTC. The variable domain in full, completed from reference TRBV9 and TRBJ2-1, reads DSGVTQTPKHLITATGQRVTLRCSPRSGDLSVYWYQQSLDQGLQFLIQYYNGEERAKGNILERFSAQQFPDLHSELNLSSLELGDSALYFCASSAGTAYNEQFFGPGTRLTVL.

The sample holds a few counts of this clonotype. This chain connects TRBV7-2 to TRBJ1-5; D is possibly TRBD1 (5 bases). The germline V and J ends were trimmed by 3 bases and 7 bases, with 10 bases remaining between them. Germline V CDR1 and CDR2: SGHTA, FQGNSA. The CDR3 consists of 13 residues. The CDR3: CASSFDRRQPQHF. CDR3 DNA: TGTGCCAGCAGCTTCGACAGACGGCAGCCCCAGCATTTT.

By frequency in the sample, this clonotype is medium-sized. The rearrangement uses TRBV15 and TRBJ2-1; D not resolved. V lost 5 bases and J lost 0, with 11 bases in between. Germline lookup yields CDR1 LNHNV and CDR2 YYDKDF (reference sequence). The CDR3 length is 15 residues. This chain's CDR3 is CATSVLSSSYNEQFF. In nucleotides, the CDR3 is TGTGCCACCAGCGTGTTATCTAGCTCCTACAATGAGCAGTTCTTC.

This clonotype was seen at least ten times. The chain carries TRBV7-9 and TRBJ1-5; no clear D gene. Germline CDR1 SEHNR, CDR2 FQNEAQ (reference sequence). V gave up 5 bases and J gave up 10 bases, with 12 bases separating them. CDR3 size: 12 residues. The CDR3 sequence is CASSDSRGPQHF. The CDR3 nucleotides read TGTGCCAGCAGCGATTCCAGAGGACCCCAGCATTTT.

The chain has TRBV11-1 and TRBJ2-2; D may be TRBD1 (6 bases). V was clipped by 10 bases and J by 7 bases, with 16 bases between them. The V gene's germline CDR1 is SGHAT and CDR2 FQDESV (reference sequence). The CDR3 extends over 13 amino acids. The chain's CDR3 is CATRRQADGELFF. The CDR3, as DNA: TGTGCCACTCGACGACAGGCGGACGGGGAGCTGTTTTTT.

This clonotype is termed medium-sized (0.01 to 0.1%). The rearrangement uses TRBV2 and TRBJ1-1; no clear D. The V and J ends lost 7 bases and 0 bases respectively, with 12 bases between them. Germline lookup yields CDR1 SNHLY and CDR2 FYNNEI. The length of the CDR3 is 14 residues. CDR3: CASKDFSMNTEAFF. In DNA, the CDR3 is TGTGCCAGCAAAGATTTCTCCATGAACACTGAAGCTTTCTTT.

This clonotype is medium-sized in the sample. The CDR3 loop is CASSSQNQPQHF. In DNA form, the CDR3 reads TGTGCCAGCAGCTCCCAAAATCAGCCCCAGCATTTT. The chain employs TRBV7-9 and TRBJ1-5; D not resolved. With 4 bases removed from V and 4 bases from J, the gap between germline ends came to 5 bases. Germline V gene data show CDR1 as SEHNR and CDR2 as FQNEAQ (reference sequence). The length of the CDR3 is 12 residues. Filled out from reference TRBV7-9 and TRBJ1-5, the complete variable domain reads DTGVSQNPRHKITKRGQNVTFRCDPISEHNRLYWYRQTLGQGPEFLTYFQNEAQLEKSRLLSDRFSAERPKGSFSTLEIQRTEQGDSAMYLCASSSQNQPQHFGDGTRLSIL.

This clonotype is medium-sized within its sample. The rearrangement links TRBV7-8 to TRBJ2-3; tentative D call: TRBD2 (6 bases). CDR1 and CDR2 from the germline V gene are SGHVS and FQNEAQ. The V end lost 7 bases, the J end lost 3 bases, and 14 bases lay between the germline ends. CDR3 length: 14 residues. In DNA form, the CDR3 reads TGTGCCAGCACCCTAGGAGGGACGACAGATACGCAGTATTTT. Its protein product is CASTLGGTTDTQYF.

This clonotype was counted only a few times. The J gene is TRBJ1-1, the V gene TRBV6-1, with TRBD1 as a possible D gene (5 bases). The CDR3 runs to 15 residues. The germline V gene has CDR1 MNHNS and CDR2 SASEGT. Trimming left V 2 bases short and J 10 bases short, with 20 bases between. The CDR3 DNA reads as TGTGCCAGCAGTGAATGGGACGTGGGCCTGTGTGGAGCTTTCTTT. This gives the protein CASSEWDVGLCGAFF.

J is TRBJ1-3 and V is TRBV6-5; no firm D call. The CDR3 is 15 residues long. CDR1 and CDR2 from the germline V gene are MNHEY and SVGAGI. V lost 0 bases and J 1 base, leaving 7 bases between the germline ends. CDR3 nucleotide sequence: TGTGCCAGCAGTTACTCGACGGGATCTGGAAACACCATATATTTT. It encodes CASSYSTGSGNTIYF.

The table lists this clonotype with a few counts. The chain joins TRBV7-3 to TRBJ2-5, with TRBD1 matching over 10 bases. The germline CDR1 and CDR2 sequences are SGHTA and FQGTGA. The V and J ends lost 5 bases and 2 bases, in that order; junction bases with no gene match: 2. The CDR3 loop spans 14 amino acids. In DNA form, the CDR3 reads TGTGCCAGCAGCGTGGACAGGGGGCAAGAGACCCAGTACTTC. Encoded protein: CASSVDRGQETQYF. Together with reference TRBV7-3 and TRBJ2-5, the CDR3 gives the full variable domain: GAGVSQTPSNKVTEKGKYVELRCDPISGHTALYWYRQSLGQGPEFLIYFQGTGAADDSGLPNDRFFAVRPEGSVSTLKIQRTERGDSAVYLCASSVDRGQETQYFGPGTRLLVL.

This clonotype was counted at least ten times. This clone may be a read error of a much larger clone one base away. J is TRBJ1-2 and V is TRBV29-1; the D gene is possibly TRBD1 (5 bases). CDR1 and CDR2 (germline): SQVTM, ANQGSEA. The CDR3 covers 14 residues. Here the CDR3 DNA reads TGCAGCGTTCCAAGACAGTTGGGGTACTATGGCTACAACTTC. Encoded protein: CSVPRQLGYYGYNF.

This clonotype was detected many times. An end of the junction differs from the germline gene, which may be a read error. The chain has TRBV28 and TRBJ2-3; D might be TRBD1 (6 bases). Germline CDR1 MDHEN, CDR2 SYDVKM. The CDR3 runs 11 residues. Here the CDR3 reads CASSFGWAGQF. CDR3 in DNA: TGTGCCAGCAGCTTTGGTTGGGCCGGACAGTTT.